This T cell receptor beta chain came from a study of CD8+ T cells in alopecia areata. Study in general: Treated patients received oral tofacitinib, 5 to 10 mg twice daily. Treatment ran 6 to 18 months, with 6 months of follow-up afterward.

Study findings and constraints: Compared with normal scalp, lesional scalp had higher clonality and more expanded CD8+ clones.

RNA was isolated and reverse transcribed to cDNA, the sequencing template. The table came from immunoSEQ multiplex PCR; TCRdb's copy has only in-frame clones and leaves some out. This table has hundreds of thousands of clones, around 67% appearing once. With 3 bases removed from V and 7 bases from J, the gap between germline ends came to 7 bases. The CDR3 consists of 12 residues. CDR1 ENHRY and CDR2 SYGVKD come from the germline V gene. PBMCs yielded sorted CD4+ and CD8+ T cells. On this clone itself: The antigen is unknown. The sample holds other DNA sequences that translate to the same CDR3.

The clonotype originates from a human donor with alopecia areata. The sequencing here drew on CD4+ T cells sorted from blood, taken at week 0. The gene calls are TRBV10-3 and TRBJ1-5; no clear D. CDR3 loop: CAISESGQPQHF. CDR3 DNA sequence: TGTGCCATCAGTGAATCCGGGCAGCCCCAGCATTTT.